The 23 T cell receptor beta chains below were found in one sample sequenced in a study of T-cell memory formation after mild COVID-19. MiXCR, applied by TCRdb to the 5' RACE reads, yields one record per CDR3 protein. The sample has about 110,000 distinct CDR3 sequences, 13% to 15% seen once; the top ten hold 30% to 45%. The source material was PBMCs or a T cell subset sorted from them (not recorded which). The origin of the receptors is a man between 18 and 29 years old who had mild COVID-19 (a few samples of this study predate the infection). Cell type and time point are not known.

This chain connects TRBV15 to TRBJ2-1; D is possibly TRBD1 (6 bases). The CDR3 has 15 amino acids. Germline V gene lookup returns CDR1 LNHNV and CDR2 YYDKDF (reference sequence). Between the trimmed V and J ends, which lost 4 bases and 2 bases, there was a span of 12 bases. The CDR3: CATSTGETAYNEQFF. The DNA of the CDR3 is TGTGCCACCAGCACAGGGGAGACAGCCTACAATGAGCAGTTCTTC.

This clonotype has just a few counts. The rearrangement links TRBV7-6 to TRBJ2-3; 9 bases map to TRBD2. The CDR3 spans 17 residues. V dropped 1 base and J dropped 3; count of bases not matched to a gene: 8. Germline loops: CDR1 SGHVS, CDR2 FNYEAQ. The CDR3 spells CASSLGVGLAGTDTQYF. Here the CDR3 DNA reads TGTGCCAGCAGCTTAGGGGTGGGGCTAGCGGGGACAGATACGCAGTATTTT.

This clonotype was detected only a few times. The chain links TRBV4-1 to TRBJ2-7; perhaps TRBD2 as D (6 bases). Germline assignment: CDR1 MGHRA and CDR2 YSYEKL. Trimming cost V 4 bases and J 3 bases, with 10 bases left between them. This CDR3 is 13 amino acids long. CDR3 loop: CASSPGRGYEQYV. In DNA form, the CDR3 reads TGCGCCAGCAGCCCAGGGCGGGGCTACGAGCAGTACGTC.

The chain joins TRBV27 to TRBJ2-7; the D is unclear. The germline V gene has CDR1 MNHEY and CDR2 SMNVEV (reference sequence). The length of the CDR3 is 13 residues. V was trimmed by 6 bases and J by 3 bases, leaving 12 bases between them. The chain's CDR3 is CASSPLGIYEQYF. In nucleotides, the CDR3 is TGTGCCAGCAGCCCCTTGGGGATCTACGAGCAGTACTTC.

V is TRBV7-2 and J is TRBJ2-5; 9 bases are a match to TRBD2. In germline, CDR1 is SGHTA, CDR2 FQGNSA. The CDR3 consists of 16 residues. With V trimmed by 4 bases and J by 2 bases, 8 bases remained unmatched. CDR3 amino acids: CASSSPLAGFQETQYF. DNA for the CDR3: TGTGCCAGCAGCTCCCCTCTAGCGGGGTTTCAAGAGACCCAGTACTTC. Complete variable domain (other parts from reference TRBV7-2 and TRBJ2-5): GAGVSQSPSNKVTEKGKDVELRCDPISGHTALYWYRQSLGQGLEFLIYFQGNSAPDKSGLPSDRFSAERTGGSVSTLTIQRTQQEDSAVYLCASSSPLAGFQETQYFGPGTRLLVL.

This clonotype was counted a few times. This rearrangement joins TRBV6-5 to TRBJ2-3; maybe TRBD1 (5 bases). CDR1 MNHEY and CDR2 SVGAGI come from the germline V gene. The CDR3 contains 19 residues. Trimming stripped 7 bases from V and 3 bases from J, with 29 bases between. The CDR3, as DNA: TGTGCCAGCAAATATTTGGGGCGAACCCAAAGGAATGGTACAGATACGCAGTATTTT. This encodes CASKYLGRTQRNGTDTQYF.

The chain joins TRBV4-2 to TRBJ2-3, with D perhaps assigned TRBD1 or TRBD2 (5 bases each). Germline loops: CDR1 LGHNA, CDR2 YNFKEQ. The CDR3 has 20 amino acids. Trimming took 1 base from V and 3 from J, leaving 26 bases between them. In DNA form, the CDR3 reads TGTGCCAGCAGCCAAGGGGTCAAGGATCTGAGCCTAGCAGGGACAGATACGCAGTATTTT. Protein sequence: CASSQGVKDLSLAGTDTQYF.

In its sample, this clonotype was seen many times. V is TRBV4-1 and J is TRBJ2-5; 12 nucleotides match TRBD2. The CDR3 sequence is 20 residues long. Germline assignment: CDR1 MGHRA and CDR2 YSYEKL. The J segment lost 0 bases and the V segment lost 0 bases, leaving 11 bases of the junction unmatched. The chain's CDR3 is CASSQEGVLAGGQDQETQYF. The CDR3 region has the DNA TGCGCCAGCAGCCAAGAAGGGGTACTAGCGGGGGGCCAAGACCAAGAGACCCAGTACTTC.

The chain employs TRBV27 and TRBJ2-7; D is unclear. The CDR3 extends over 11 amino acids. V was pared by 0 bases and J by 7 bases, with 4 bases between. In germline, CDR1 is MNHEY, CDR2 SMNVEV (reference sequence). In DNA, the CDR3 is TGTGCCAGCAGTTTATCTGGGGAGCAGTACTTC. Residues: CASSLSGEQYF.

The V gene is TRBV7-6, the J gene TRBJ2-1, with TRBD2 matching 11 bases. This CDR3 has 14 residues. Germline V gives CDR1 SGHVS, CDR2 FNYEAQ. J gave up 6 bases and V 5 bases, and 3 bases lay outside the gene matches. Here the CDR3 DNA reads TGTGCCAGCAGCCTTAGCGGGGGGGCCAATGAGCAGTTCTTC. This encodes CASSLSGGANEQFF.

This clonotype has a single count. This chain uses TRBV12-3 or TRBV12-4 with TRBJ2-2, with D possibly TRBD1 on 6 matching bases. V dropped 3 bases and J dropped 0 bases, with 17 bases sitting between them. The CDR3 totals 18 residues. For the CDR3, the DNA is TGTGCCAGCAGTTTCTCAGGGGCAGGAACTTCGAACACCGGGGAGCTGTTTTTT. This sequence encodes CASSFSGAGTSNTGELFF.

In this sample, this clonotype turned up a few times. CDR3 sequence reads: CASSQERNRETQYF. The CDR3 DNA reads TGCGCCAGCAGCCAAGAAAGGAACAGGGAGACCCAGTACTTC. The chain employs TRBV4-1 and TRBJ2-5; tentative D call: TRBD1 (5 bases). Germline CDR1 reads MGHRA; CDR2 reads YSYEKL. CDR3 size: 14 residues. V was pared by 0 bases and J by 5 bases, with 10 bases between.

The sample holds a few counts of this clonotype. CDR3 region: CASGTGWDGYTF. The CDR3 DNA sequence: TGTGCCAGCGGGACAGGGTGGGATGGCTACACCTTC. V is TRBV27 and J is TRBJ1-2; 9 bases map to TRBD1. V shed 8 bases, J shed 6 bases, and the junction held 4 bases outside the gene matches. The length of the CDR3 is 12 residues. CDR1 and CDR2 from the germline V gene are MNHEY and SMNVEV (reference sequence).

CDR3 protein: CASSFGRDTEKLFF. The CDR3 DNA is TGTGCCAGCAGCTTCGGGAGGGATACTGAAAAACTGTTTTTT. The rearrangement joins TRBV7-9 to TRBJ1-4; D gene ambiguous. Germline CDR1 SEHNR, CDR2 FQNEAQ (reference sequence). The V gene lost 3 bases and the J gene lost 7 bases, with 12 bases spanning the gap. The CDR3 is made up of 14 amino acids. Using reference TRBV7-9 and TRBJ1-4 for the parts outside the CDR3, the full variable domain is DTGVSQNPRHKITKRGQNVTFRCDPISEHNRLYWYRQTLGQGPEFLTYFQNEAQLEKSRLLSDRFSAERPKGSFSTLEIQRTEQGDSAMYLCASSFGRDTEKLFFGSGTQLSVL.

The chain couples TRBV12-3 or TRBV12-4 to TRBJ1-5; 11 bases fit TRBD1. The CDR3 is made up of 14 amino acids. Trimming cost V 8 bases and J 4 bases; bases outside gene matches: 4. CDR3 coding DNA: TGTGCCAGCGGGACAGGGGGTTTGAATCAGCCCCAGCATTTT. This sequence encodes CASGTGGLNQPQHF.

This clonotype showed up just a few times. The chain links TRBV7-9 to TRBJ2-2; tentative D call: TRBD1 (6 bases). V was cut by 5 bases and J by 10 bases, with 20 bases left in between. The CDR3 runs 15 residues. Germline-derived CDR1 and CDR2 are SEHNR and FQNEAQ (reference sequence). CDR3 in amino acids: CASSQNVETGKELFF. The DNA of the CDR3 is TGTGCCAGCAGCCAAAACGTAGAAACAGGGAAGGAGCTGTTTTTT.

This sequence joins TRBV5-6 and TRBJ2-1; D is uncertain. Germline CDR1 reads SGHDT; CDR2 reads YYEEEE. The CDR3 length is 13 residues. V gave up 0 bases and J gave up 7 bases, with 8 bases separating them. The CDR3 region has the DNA TGTGCCAGCAGCTTGGGGACCCCTAATGAGCAGTTCTTC. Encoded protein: CASSLGTPNEQFF.

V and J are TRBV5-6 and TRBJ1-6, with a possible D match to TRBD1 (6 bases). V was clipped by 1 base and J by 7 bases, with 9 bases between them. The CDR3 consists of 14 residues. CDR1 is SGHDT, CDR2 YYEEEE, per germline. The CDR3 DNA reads TGTGCCAGCAGCTTGCCGAGGGGGAATTCACCCCTCCACTTT. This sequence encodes CASSLPRGNSPLHF.

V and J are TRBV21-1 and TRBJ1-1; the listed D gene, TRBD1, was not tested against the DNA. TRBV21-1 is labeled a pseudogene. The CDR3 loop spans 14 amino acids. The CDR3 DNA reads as TGTGCCAGCAGCATTGGAGGAGGGGGCACTGAAGCTTTCTTT. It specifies CASSIGGGGTEAFF.

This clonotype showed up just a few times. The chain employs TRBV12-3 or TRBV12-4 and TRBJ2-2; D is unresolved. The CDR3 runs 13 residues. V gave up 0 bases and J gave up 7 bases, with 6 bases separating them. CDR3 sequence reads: CASSLAPSGELFF. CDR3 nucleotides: TGTGCCAGCAGTTTAGCACCGAGCGGGGAGCTGTTTTTT.

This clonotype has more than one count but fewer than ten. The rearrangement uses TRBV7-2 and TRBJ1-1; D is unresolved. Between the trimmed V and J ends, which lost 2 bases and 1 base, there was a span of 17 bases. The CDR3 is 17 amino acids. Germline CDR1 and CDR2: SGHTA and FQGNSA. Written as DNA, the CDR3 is TGTGCCAGCAGCTTATCCGATTATGGCAATGGGAACACTGAAGCTTTCTTT. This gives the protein CASSLSDYGNGNTEAFF.

The CDR3 loop is CASSIRTGEAFF. The DNA for the CDR3 is TGTGCCAGCAGCATTAGGACAGGTGAAGCTTTCTTT. The chain uses TRBV7-9 and TRBJ1-1; 7 nucleotides agree with TRBD1. The CDR3 extends over 12 amino acids. V lost 5 bases, J lost 7 bases, and 4 bases stayed unmatched. Per germline, CDR1 SEHNR and CDR2 FQNEAQ (reference sequence).

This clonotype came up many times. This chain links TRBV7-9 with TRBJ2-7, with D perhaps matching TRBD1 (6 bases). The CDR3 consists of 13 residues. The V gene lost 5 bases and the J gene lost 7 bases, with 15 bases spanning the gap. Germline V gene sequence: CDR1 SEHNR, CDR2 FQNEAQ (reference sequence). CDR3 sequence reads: CASSPGGLWEQYV. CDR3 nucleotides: TGTGCCAGCAGCCCTGGGGGCCTTTGGGAGCAGTACGTC.